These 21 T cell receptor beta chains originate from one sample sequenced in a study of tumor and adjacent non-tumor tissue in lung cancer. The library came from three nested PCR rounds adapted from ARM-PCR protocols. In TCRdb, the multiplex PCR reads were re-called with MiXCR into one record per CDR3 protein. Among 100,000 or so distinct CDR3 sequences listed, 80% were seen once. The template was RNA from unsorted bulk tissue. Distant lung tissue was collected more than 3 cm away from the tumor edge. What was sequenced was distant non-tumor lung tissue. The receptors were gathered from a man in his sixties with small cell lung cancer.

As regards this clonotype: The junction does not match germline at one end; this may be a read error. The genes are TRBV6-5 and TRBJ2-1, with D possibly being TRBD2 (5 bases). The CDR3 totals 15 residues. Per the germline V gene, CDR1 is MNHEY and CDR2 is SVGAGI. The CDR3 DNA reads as TGTCCCAGCAATTACTCTGGGAGAGTGGGTAATGAGCAGTTCTTC. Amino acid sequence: CPSNYSGRVGNEQFF.

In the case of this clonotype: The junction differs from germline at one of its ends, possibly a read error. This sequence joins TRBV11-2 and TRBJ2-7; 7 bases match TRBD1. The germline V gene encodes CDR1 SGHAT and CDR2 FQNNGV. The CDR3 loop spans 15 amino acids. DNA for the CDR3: TGTGCCAGCACTCATCTAGGAGAGGGGGCTGGCGAGCAATACTTC. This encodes CASTHLGEGAGEQYF.

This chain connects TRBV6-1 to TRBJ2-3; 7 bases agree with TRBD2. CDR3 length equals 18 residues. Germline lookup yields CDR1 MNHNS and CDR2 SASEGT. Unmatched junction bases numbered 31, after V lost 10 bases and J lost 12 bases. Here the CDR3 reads CANSSLAAGLLGSEQQYF. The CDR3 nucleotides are TGTGCCAACAGCTCCCTAGCGGCGGGACTCTTGGGCTCGGAGCAACAGTATTTT.

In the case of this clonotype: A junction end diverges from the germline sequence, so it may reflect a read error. This chain's CDR3 is CTSSLLDRLYGYTF. The CDR3, as DNA: TGCACCAGCAGTCTCCTGGACAGACTCTATGGCTACACCTTC. V and J are TRBV6-2 or TRBV6-3 and TRBJ1-2, with D perhaps TRBD1 (6 bases). Per the germline V gene, CDR1 is MNHEY and CDR2 is SVGEGT. This CDR3 contains 14 residues.

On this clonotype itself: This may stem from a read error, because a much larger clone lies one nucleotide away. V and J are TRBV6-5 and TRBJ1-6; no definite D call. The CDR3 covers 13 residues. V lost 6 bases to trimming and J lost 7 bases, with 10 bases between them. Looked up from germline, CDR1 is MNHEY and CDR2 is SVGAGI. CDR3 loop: CASRQSRNSPLHF. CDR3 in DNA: TGTGCCAGCAGGCAGAGCCGGAATTCACCCCTCCACTTT.

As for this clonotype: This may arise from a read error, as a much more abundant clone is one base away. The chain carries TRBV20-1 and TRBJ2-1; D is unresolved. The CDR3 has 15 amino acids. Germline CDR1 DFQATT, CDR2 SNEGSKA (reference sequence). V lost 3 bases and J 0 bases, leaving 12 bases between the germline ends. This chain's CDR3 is CSARPHSRSYNEQFF. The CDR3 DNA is TGCAGTGCTAGGCCCCACTCTCGCTCCTACAATGAGCAGTTCTTC.

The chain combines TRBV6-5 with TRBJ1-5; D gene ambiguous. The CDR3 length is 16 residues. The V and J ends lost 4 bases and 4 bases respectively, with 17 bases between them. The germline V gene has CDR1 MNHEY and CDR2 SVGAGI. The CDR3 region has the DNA TGTGCCAGCAGTTCCACCGGGCCTCCAGTGAATCAGCCCCAGCATTTT. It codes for CASSSTGPPVNQPQHF.

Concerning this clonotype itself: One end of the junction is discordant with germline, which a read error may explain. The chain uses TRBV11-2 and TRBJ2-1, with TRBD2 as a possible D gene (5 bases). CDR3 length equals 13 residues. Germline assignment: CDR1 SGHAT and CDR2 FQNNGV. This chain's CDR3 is CASTRFRRYERIF. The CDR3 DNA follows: TGTGCCAGCACCCGTTTCCGCCGTTATGAGCGGATCTTC. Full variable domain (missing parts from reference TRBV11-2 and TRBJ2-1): EAGVAQSPRYKIIEKRQSVAFWCNPISGHATLYWYQQILGQGPKLLIQFQNNGVVDDSQLPKDRFSAERLKGVDSTLKIQPAKLEDSAVYLCASTRFRRYERIFGPGTRLTVL.

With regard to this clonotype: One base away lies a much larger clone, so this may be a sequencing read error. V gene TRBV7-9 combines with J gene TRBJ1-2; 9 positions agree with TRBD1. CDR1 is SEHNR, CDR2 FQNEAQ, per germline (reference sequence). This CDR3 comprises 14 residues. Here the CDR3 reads CVSSLDRGGDGYTF. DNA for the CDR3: TGTGTCAGCAGCTTGGACAGGGGAGGCGATGGCTACACCTTC.

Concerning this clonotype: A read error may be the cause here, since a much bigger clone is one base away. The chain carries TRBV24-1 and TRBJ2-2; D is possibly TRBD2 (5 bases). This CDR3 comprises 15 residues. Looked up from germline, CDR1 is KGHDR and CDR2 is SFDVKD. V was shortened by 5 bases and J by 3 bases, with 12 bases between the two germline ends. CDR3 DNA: TGTGCCACCAGTGGCACTAGAGCAGACACCGGGGAGCTGTTTTTT. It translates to CATSGTRADTGELFF.

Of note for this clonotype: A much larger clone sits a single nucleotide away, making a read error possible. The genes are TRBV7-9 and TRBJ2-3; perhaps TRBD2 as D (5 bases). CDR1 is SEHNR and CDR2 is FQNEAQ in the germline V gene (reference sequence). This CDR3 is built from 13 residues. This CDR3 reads CVSSLATGDTQYF. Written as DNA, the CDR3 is TGTGTCAGCAGCTTAGCGACGGGAGATACGCAGTATTTT.

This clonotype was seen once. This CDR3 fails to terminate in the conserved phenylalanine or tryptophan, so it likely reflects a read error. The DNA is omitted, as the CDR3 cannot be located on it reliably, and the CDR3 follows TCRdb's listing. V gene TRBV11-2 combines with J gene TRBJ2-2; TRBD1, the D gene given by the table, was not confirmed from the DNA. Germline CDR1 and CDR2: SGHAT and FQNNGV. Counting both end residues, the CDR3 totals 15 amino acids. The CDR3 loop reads CASSLPGTPGGELSL.

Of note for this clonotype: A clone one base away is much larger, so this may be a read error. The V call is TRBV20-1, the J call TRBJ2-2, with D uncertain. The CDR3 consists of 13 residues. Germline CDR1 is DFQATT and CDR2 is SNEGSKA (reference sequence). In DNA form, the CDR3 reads TGCCGTGCTAGAGATAGCCACACCGGGGAGCTGTTTTTT. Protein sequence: CRARDSHTGELFF.

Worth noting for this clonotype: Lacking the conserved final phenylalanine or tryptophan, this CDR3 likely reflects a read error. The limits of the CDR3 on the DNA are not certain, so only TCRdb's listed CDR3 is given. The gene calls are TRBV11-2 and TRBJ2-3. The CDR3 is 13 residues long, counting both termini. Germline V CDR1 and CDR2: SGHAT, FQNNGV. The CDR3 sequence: CASSLDWTDTHYL.

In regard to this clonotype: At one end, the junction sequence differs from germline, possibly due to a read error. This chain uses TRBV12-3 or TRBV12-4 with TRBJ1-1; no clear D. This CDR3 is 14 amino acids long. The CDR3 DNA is TGTGCCAGCATTCTCTCCCTGGGGAACAGTGAAGCTTTCTTT. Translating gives CASILSLGNSEAFF.

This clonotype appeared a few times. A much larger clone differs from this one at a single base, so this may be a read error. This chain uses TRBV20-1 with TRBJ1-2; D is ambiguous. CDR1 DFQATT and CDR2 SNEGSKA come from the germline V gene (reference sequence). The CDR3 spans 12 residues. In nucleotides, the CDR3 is TGCAGTGTTAGAGATGGCGTCTATGGCTACACCTTC. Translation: CSVRDGVYGYTF.

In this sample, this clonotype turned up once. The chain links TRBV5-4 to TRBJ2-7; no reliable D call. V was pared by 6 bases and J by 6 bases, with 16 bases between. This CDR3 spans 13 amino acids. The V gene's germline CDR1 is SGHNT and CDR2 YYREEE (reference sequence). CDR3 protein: CASKLVPSGEQYF. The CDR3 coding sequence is TGTGCCAGCAAATTGGTCCCCTCCGGCGAGCAGTACTTC.

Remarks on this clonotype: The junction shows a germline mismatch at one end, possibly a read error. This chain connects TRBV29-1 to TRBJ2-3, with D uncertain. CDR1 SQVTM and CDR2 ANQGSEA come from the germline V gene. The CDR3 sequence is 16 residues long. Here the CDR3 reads CSVEDRYKVLFDMQYF. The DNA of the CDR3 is TGCAGCGTTGAAGATCGGTACAAGGTTCTTTTTGATATGCAGTATTTT.

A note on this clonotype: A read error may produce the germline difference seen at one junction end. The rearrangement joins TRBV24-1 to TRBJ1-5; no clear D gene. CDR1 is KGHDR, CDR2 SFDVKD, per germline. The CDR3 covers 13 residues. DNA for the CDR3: TGTACCACTAGTGACTTTGAAGGGCAGCCCCAGCATTTT. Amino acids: CTTSDFEGQPQHF.

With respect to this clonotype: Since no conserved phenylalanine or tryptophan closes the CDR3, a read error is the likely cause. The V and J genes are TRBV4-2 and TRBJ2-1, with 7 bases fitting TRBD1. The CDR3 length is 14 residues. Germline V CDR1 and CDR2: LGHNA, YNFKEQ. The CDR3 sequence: CASSPGTDYTEQFI. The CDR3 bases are TGTGCCAGCAGCCCCGGGACAGATTACACTGAGCAGTTCATC.

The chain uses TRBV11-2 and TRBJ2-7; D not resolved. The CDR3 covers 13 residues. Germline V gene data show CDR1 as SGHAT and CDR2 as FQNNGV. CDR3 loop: CTSSLSGSYDQYV. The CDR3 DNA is TGTACCAGCAGCTTATCTGGCTCCTACGATCAGTACGTC.